This section outlines one T cell receptor beta chain sequence together with its context. The antigen this receptor binds is unknown. One base away there is no much larger clone; base qualities are not given. The data originate from a study of cytomegalovirus exposure and HLA in healthy donors (TCRdb year 2017). For the wider study: In an earlier analysis of about 560 of the donors, around 290 Gb of sequence data and approximately 120 million unique TCR beta sequences from about 180 million T cells were reported. The study profiled the T cell repertoires of hundreds of subjects by immunosequencing and related them to cytomegalovirus serostatus. Donor age, sex, ethnicity and CMV serostatus were collected together with the repertoire data. Roughly five DR-DQ haplotypes were handled as single units for association and clustering because linkage in the cohort was strong. An early release covering 550 to 650 HLA-typed donors comprised approximately 290 gigabases of sequencing data and tens of millions of unique TCR sequences. An earlier analysis of fewer than 750 of the donors used high-throughput TCR beta sequencing to judge whether each TCR beta V gene segment behaved as functional or pseudogenic. Rather than using new phenotypic data, the later analysis identified candidate immune exposures from TCR beta sequences and from how often those sequences occurred across donors. The genetic ancestry cluster associated with self-reported Caucasian donors included around four fifths of the 398 genotyped donors. Along with the approximately 700-subject first cohort, a separate validation cohort of over a hundred different subjects was used. In a later genetic analysis, genome-wide SNP genotypes for 398 of the 666 donors were used, and that subset was treated as a discovery cohort. The aim of the study was to test whether cataloging public T cell receptors could identify signatures of past pathogen exposure. To predict cytomegalovirus infection status, the study brought together high-throughput TCR immunosequencing, statistical association of individual TCRs with disease status, and machine learning. Class I and class II HLA loci were covered by the typing at four-digit resolution. The number of donors typed differed by locus, with roughly 629-640 for A, B, C, DRB1 and DQB1, around 560 for DQA1, approximately 580 for DPA1, and 472 for DPB1. Across 398 genotyped donors of the cohort, an average of approximately 240,000 unique TCR beta nucleotide sequences per donor were sequenced, and 15% to 20% of those sequences were non-productive. To study patterns of TCR occurrence, a later analysis re-analyzed previously published TCR beta repertoires from several hundred donors and added high-resolution HLA genotyping. Every discovery cohort repertoire had been produced on one sequencing platform. What the research found in general, with its limitations: In a later analysis, most CMV-associated TCR beta chains were found to appear HLA-restricted, with HLA associations seemingly driven largely by CMV exposure. According to the authors, the approach could potentially be generalized to other disease states and immunological phenotypes. When HLA alleles, especially DR and DQ, strongly co-occurred, attributing TCR associations to individual alleles was difficult. Three of the identified cytomegalovirus-associated TCR beta chains were confirmed in vitro to be specific for cytomegalovirus antigens. In a later genetic analysis, a missense DCLRE1C variant was associated with V-gene and J-gene trimming of TCR beta chains, and the association was replicated in an independent cohort. Sequencing depth was assumed to be roughly uniform across donors in the presence/absence analyses, though that assumption may not hold. In an earlier analysis of 587 of the donors, most TCR beta V segments appeared in productive rearrangements about 87% or about 30% of the time, broadly matching IMGT annotations. Correlated functional status among segregating V segments might reflect linkage disequilibrium, but an unknown experimental factor could not be ruled out. A group of highly shared sequence variants was considered likely to be a technical artifact of the sequencing pipeline. A later analysis found that HLA-associated TCR beta chains were more clonally expanded and had lower generation probabilities than equally common non-associated chains. Specific HLA alleles were associated with around 18,000 TCR beta sequences at a false discovery rate of 0.05 in a later analysis. In this cohort, only TCR beta chains were sequenced, and detectable features were limited by the absence of alpha or paired-chain data. Because the 87-base-pair reads could not distinguish some IMGT-functional V segments, including TRBV6-2 and TRBV6-3, those segments were excluded. Because HLA typing was missing for some donors at each locus, association tests included only the typed subset. Across donors, most TCR sequences were observed very rarely, whereas some public TCRs were present in many individuals. Immune exposure information for the cohort was limited to CMV serostatus. Compared with the approximately 710-donor mean, donors in an Asian-associated ancestry cluster had fewer N-insertions in productive TCRs, according to a later genetic analysis. A further reported finding was that TCR beta sequences accurately predicted the HLA-A and HLA-B alleles for most subjects in the first cohort. Cytomegalovirus status was reported to be diagnosed by the classifier with high specificity and sensitivity in both the original and validation cohorts. The study gave a list of some 150 TCR beta chains associated with cytomegalovirus. The earlier analysis of approximately 560 of the donors excluded roughly 16 rarely observed V segments, including chromosome 9 orphons, because counts were too low. According to a later analysis, parvovirus B19, influenza, CMV and Epstein-Barr virus appeared linked to several top co-occurrence clusters. In a later analysis, the rate of TCR association differed among HLA loci, with DRB1 alleles having the most associated TCRs and HLA-C alleles having the fewest.

Including the terminal cysteine and phenylalanine, the CDR3 comprises 20 residues. CDR3 DNA only is kept here, 60 bases in frame from base 1. CDR1 and CDR2 (SGHAT, FQNNGV) derive from the germline V gene. V loses 0 bases, J loses 4 bases, and the germline ends lie 25 bases apart. The protocol used for the library was the immunoSEQ multiplex PCR assay. For the multiplex PCR, a mixture combining 60 forward primers for TCR Vbeta segments and 13 reverse primers for TCR Jbeta segments was used. A multiplex PCR assay on genomic DNA amplified the CDR3 region of rearranged TCR beta genes. The Illumina HiSeq System was used to sequence the amplified TCR beta libraries as 87-base-pair reads. Processing in the source paper ran as follows. Across the 500 to 700 repertoires, a later analysis counted approximately 75 million unique TCR beta chains, 9.5 million to 13 million of which were shared by at least two donors. Raw reads were error-corrected and collapsed into unique sequences with a nearest-neighbor algorithm that merged closely related sequences to remove PCR and sequencing errors. CDR3 sequences were aligned to IMGT reference sequences to assign V, D and J gene segments. Each retained sequence needed at least a six-nucleotide match to both a V gene segment and a J gene segment. A rearrangement counted as productive if the CDR3 had no stop codons and remained in frame with V and J, and every other rearrangement counted as non-productive. CDR3 was defined by IMGT convention, running from the second conserved V-encoded cysteine to the conserved J-encoded phenylalanine. The earlier analysis of a few hundred of the donors excluded any sequence lacking an unambiguous match to a single V gene segment. An earlier analysis of a few hundred of the donors called V segments functional above 56.7% productive rearrangements and segregating when the between-donor standard deviation exceeded 5%. To diagnose cytomegalovirus status from the catalog of TCR beta chain sequences, a statistical classification framework was built. In a later analysis, V and J genes were assigned by comparing TCR nucleotide sequences against IMGT/GENE-DB human TR gene sequences. In a later analysis, CDR3 sequences and most-parsimonious VDJ recombination scenarios were assigned using the TCRdist pipeline. In a later analysis, each TCR beta chain was defined by its CDR3 amino acid sequence together with its V-gene family, and reads without a unique V-gene family were excluded. A later analysis removed 500 to 650 highly shared, low-generation-probability nucleotide sequences to deal with suspected cross-contamination and a sequencing artifact. In a later analysis, a clonal expansion index for each public chain was calculated from normalized within-repertoire ranks of inferred template counts. In a later analysis, generation probabilities were computed with a VDJ recombination model fitted to out-of-frame rearrangements, and the resulting probabilities were checked against IGoR. Hypergeometric tests were used in a later analysis to score TCR-TCR, TCR-HLA and TCR-CMV co-occurrence, with a repertoire-size bias correction applied to the TCR pairs. To estimate false discovery rates, a later analysis permuted the HLA or CMV assignments 20 times. In a later analysis, co-occurring TCRs were grouped using DBSCAN, and TCRdist sequence similarity was added for clustering within HLA-allele-positive subsets. Repertoires with fewer than 30,000 or more than 120,000 public chains, plus five repertoires with anomalous nucleotide sharing, were excluded from co-occurrence clustering. TCRdb provides this immuneACCESS table in a form limited to in-frame rearrangements. Some clones are lacking; in checked studies, under half of them reflect an unresolved V gene, and why the rest are absent is not known. D and trimming come from the DNA, and the V and J calls and clone size come from that table. Present in this sample are more than 150,000 clones, around 81% of which were seen just once. The top ten clonotypes cover about 2.2% of the sample.

In total, fewer than 750 healthy bone marrow donors made up the cohort. At the time of sampling, every cohort member was nominally healthy, though immune exposures that went unrecorded were likely present. The donor tested CMV seronegative, placing the donor among the 350 to 400 seronegative members of the cohort. A peripheral blood sample was collected from each donor, and TCR beta sequencing was performed on peripheral blood mononuclear cells. Genomic DNA extraction from the blood cell samples was performed with the Qiagen DNeasy Blood Extraction Kit. The sample comprised PBMCs. The chain is assembled from TRBV11-2 and TRBJ1-3; 5 matching bases give a weak D call of TRBD1. The sequence came from a woman in her twenties or thirties in good health and CMV-seronegative. The sequenced DNA is TGTGCCAGCAGCTTAGACCCGGGACTCGGATGGGGTTCTCCCGGAAACACCATATATTTT. Its protein product is CASSLDPGLGWGSPGNTIYF.